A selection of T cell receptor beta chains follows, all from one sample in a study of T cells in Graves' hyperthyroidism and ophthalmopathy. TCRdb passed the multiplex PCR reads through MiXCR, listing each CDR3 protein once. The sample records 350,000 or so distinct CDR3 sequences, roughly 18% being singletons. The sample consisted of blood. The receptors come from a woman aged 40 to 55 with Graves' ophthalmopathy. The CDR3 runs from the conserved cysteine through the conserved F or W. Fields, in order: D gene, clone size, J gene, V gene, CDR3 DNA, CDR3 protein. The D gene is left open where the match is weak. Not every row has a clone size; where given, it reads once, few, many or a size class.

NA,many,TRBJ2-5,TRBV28,TGTGCCAGCAGTCTATCACCGGACCAACAAGAGACCCAGTACTTC,CASSLSPDQQETQYF
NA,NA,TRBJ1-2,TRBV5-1,TGCGCCAGCAGCTCGGTTTTGACAGGTGGCGATGGCTACACCTTC,CASSSVLTGGDGYTF
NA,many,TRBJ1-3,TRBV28,TGTGCCAGCAGTTCGAGTAGCAACACCATATATTTT,CASSSSSNTIYF
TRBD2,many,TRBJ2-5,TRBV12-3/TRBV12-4,TGTGCCAGCAGTTTAGACGGGGAGGGGGAGACCCAGTACTTC,CASSLDGEGETQYF
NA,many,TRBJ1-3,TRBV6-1,TGTGCCACCATATCCGAGGGAAACACCATATATTTT,CATISEGNTIYF
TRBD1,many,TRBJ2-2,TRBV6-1,TGTGCCAGCAGTGAACGACAGGGATGGGACACCGGGGAGCTGTTTTTT,CASSERQGWDTGELFF
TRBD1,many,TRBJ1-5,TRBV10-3,TGTGCCACCTGGACAGGGAATGGCAATCAGCCCCAGCATTTT,CATWTGNGNQPQHF
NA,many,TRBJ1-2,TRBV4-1,TGCGCCAGCAGCTTCCTCTGGGCTACCGTCTTC,CASSFLWATVF
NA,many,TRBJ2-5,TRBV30,TGTGCCTGGAATCAGGGTACCGGGAACGAAGAGACCCAGTACTTC,CAWNQGTGNEETQYF
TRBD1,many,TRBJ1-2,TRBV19,TGTGCCAGGGGAGGACAGGACGTTGGCTATGGCTACACCTTC,CARGGQDVGYGYTF
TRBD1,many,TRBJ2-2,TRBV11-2,TGTGCCAGCAGCTTAGGTGACAGGGCAGCGAACACCGGGGAGCTGTTTTTT,CASSLGDRAANTGELFF
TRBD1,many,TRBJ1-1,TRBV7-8,TGTGCCAGCAGCAAGGACAGGGGGAGCACTGAAGCTTTCTTT,CASSKDRGSTEAFF
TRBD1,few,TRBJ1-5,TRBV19,TGTGCCAGTAGTAGACAGGGCATGGTTGGAGAGCCCCAGCATTTT,CASSRQGMVGEPQHF
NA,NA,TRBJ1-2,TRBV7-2,TGTGCCAGCAGCCTAACCCGGCGGGGGGATGGCTACACCTTC,CASSLTRRGDGYTF
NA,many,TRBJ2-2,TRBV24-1,TGTGCCACCAGTGGGGCTAGCATATCGAGCGGGGAGCTGTTTTTT,CATSGASISSGELFF
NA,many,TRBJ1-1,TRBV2,TGTGCCAGCAGACCAATTCCCAGACAGCGAGGCACTGAAGCTTTCTTT,CASRPIPRQRGTEAFF
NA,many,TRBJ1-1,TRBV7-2,TGTGCCAGCAGCACCCGGACAGCTCGAACTGAAGCTTTCTTT,CASSTRTARTEAFF
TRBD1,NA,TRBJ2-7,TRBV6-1,TGTGCCAGCAAAGACAGGGTCGTTGCCTACGAGCAGTACTTC,CASKDRVVAYEQYF
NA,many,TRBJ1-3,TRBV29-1,TGCAGCGTTTCAAAAGGGACTGGAAACACCATATATTTT,CSVSKGTGNTIYF
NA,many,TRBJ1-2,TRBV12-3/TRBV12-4,TGTGCCAGCAGCTCAGGGACATATTATGGCTACACCTTC,CASSSGTYYGYTF
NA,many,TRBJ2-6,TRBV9,TGTGCCAGCAGCGTAGACTATGGGGCCAACGTCCTGACTTTC,CASSVDYGANVLTF
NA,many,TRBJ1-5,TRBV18,TGTGCCAGCTCACCTTACCGGACTGATAGCAATCAGCCCCAGCATTTT,CASSPYRTDSNQPQHF
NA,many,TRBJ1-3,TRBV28,TGTGCCAGCAGTTCAGGCCGCTGGGCGGGAGGAAACACCATATATTTT,CASSSGRWAGGNTIYF
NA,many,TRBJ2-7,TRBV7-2,TGTGCCAGCAGCTTATTTGCGGGCTCCGACTACGAGCAGTACTTC,CASSLFAGSDYEQYF
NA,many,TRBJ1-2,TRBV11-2,TGTGCCAGCAGCTTAGGGCCGCGGGTTCATGGCTACACCTTC,CASSLGPRVHGYTF
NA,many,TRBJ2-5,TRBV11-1,TGTGCCAGCAGCTTACGGGGAAAGGCGACCCAGTACTTC,CASSLRGKATQYF
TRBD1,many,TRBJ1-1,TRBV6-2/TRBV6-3,TGTGCCAGCAGCCCACAGTGGGACAGGCCGAACACTGAAGCTTTCTTT,CASSPQWDRPNTEAFF
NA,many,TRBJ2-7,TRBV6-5,TGTGCCAGCAGTTTTTCAGACTACGAGCAGTACTTC,CASSFSDYEQYF
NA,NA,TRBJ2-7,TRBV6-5,TGTGCCAGCAGTTACCCCCCCCGGGGAGACCGCTACGAGCAGTACTTC,CASSYPPRGDRYEQYF
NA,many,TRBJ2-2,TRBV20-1,TGCAGTGCTCAGCTCTTAGCGGTCAACACCGGGGAGCTGTTTTTT,CSAQLLAVNTGELFF
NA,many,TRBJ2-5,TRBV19,TGTGCCAGTACGGAGACCCAGTACTTC,CASTETQYF
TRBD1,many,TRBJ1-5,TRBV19,TGTGCCAGTAGACCAGGACAGGGGGCTTTTCAGCCCCAGCATTTT,CASRPGQGAFQPQHF
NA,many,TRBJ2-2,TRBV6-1,TGTGCCAGCAGTGATTTGGGGGGAACCGGGGAGCTGTTTTTT,CASSDLGGTGELFF
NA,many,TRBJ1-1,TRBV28,TGTGCCAGCAGTTTGAGGGCCAGGAACACTGAAGCTTTCTTT,CASSLRARNTEAFF
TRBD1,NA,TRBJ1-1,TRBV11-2,TGTGCCAGCAGCCTTGGGACAGGGGGCGCTTACACTGAAGCTTTCTTT,CASSLGTGGAYTEAFF
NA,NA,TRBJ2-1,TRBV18,TGTGCCAGCTCGCTCGAACTAGCCGGAAACAATGAGCAGTTCTTC,CASSLELAGNNEQFF
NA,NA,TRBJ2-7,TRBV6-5,TGTGCCAGCAGTTACTCCGCCGGGCCCGAGCAGTACTTC,CASSYSAGPEQYF
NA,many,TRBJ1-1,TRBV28,TGTGCCAGTGCCCCACGGGGGTGGCCCACTGAAGCTTTCTTT,CASAPRGWPTEAFF
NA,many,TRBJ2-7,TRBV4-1,TGCGCCAGCAGCCAAGCCCGGGGGACTTACTACGAGCAGTACTTC,CASSQARGTYYEQYF
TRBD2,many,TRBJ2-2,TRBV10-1,TGCGCCAGCAGTGAAGCGGGAGTCGATACCGGGGAGCTGTTTTTT,CASSEAGVDTGELFF
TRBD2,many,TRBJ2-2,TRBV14,TGTGCCAGCAGCCAAGAAGTGGGACTACGGGGCACCGGGGAGCTGTTTTTT,CASSQEVGLRGTGELFF
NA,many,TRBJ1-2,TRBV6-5,TGTGCCAGCAGTTACTCCCACCCGTCCGGAGGCTACACCTTC,CASSYSHPSGGYTF
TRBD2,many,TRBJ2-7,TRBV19,TGTGCCAGTAGTCGGGGGACTAGCGGGAGGAACGAGCAGTACTTC,CASSRGTSGRNEQYF
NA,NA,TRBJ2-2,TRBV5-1,TGCGCCAGCAGCTTGGACGATGGAGGCGACACCGGGGAGCTGTTTTTT,CASSLDDGGDTGELFF